This TCR beta chain was sequenced during a study of blood T cells in healthy people across ages. CDR3 size: 15 residues. Germline values: CDR1 MNHNY, CDR2 SVGAGI (reference sequence). The trim removed 6 bases at V and 7 bases at J, leaving 15 bases unmatched. Next came a second PCR, run for about 6 to 12 cycles, which used a sample-barcoded 5' primer along with a J-beta primer mix. TCRdb analysed the 5' RACE reads with MiXCR anew, one entry per CDR3 protein. The sample includes around 600,000 distinct CDR3 sequences, around 50% of them seen just once. Whole-study results and caveats: Lack of knowledge of donor CMV status possibly confounded expanded clonotype changes.

This clonotype has at least ten counts. No antigen is known for it. Sequences were obtained from blood. The source of this sequence is an elderly man in good health. The V gene is TRBV6-6, the J gene TRBJ2-7; 7 bases fit TRBD1. CDR3 sequence: CASSKTGMAYNEQYF. In nucleotides, the CDR3 is TGTGCCAGCAGCAAGACAGGGATGGCCTACAATGAGCAGTACTTC.